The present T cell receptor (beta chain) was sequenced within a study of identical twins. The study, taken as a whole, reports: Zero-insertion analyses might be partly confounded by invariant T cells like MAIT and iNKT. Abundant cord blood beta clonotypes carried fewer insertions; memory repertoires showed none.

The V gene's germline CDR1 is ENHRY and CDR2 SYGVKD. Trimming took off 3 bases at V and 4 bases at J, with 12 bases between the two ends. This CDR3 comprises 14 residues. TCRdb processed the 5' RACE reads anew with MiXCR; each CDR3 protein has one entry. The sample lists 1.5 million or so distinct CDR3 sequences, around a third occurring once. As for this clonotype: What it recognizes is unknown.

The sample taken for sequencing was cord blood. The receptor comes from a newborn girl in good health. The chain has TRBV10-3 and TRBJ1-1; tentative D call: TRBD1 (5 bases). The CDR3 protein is CAISDQGLGTEAFF. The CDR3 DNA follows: TGTGCCATCAGTGACCAGGGATTGGGCACTGAAGCTTTCTTT.